Below, 4 T cell receptor beta chains from the same sample are listed, as sequenced in a study of shared clonotypes between healthy human individuals. The assay was immunoSEQ multiplex PCR, and TCRdb's table has in-frame clones only and misses some. This table has roughly 680,000 clones, 55% to 80% appearing once. The sample consisted of memory CD4+ T cells sorted from blood. Subset described: CD45RA-negative fraction. These receptors came from a woman in her 30s in good health.

This chain joins TRBV11-2 and TRBJ2-7, with D possibly TRBD1 on 5 matching bases. Germline V gene sequence: CDR1 SGHAT, CDR2 FQNNGV. The CDR3 covers 15 residues. Trimming took 0 bases from V and 3 from J, leaving 12 bases between them. CDR3 sequence reads: CASSLETAILYEQYF. The CDR3 coding sequence is TGTGCCAGCAGCTTAGAGACAGCCATTCTCTACGAGCAGTACTTC.

This clone was found a few times. The V and J genes are TRBV5-1 and TRBJ2-1; TRBD2 matches 8 bases. The trim removed 6 bases at V and 6 bases at J, leaving 17 bases unmatched. Germline-derived CDR1 and CDR2 are SGHRS and YFSETQ. There are 17 residues in the CDR3. The CDR3 region is CASTQASQREYFNEQFF. CDR3 coding DNA: TGCGCCAGCACCCAAGCTTCTCAGCGGGAGTACTTCAATGAGCAGTTCTTC.

This chain links TRBV30 with TRBJ2-2, with D unresolved. CDR3 length: 14 residues. V shed 0 bases and J shed 1 base, with 6 bases lying between them. Germline V gene data show CDR1 as GTSNPN and CDR2 as SVGIG (reference sequence). This CDR3 is CAWSVLLNTGELFF. CDR3 DNA sequence: TGTGCCTGGAGTGTACTGCTGAACACCGGGGAGCTGTTTTTT.

The V call is TRBV29-1, the J call TRBJ1-2; D remains unclear. The germline V gene has CDR1 SQVTM and CDR2 ANQGSEA. The CDR3 covers 12 residues. V was shortened by 4 bases and J by 5 bases, with 11 bases between the two germline ends. This chain's CDR3 is CSVAASTYGYTF. The CDR3 bases are TGCAGCGTTGCCGCTTCCACATATGGCTACACCTTC.